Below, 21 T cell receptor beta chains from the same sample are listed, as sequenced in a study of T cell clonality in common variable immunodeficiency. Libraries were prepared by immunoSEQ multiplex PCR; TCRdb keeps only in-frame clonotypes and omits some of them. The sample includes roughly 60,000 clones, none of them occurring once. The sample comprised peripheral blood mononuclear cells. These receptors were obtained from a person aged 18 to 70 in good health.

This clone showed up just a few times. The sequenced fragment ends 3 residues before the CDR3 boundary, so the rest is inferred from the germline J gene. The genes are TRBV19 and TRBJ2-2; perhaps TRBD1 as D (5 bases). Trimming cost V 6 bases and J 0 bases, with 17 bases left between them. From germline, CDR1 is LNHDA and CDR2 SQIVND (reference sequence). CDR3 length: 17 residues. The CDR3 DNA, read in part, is TGTGCCAGTAGATTCCTCAACAGGTTCGCGAACACCGGGGAG. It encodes CASRFLNRFANTGE. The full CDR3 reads CASRFLNRFANTGELFF.

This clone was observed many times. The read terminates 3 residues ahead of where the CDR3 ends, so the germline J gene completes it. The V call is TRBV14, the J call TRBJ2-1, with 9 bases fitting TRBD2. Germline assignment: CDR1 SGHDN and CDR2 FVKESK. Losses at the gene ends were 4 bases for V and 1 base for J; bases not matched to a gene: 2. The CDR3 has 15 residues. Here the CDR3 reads CASSLLAGSYNEQFF. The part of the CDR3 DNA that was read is TGTGCCAGCAGCCTACTAGCGGGTTCCTACAATGAG.

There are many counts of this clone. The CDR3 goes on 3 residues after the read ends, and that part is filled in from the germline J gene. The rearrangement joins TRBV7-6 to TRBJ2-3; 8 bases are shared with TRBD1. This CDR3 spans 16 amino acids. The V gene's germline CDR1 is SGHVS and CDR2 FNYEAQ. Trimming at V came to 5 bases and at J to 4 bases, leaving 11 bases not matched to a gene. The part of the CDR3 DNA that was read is TGTGCCAGCAGCGAAGGACCACAGGGGGTCCCAGATACG. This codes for CASSEGPQGVPDT. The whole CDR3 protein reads CASSEGPQGVPDTQYF.

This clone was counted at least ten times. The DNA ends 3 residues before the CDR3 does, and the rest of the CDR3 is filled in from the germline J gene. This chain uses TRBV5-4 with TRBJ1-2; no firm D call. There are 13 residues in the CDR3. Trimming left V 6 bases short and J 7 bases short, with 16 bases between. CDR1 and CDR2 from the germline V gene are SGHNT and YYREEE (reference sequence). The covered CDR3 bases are TGTGCCAGCATCAACTCCTCCACGGTTGGC. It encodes CASINSSTVG. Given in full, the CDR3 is CASINSSTVGYTF.

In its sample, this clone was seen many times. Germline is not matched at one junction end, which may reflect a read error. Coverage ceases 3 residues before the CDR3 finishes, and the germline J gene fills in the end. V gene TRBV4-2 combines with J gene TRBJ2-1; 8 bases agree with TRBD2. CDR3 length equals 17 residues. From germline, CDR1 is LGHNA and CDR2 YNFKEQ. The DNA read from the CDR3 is TGCGCCAGCAGCCAAGTCTTAGCGGGGCTGGGGGGGGGTGAG. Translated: CASSQVLAGLGGGE. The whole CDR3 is CASSQVLAGLGGGEQFF.

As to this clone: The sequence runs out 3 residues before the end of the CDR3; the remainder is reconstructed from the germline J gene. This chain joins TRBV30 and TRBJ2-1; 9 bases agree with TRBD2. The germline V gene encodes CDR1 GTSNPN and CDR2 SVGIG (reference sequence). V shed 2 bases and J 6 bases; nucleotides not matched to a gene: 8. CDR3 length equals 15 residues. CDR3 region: CAWSRYLAGSNEQFF. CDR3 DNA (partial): TGTGCCTGGAGTCGATATCTAGCGGGAAGCAATGAG.

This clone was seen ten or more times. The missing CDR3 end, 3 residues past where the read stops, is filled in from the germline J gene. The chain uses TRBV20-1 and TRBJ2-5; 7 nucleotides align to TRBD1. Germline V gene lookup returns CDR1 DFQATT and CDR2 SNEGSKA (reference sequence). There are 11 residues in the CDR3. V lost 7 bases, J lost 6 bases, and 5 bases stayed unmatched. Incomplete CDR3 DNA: TGCAGTGTTTACAGGGGTCAGACC. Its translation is CSVYRGQT. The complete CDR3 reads CSVYRGQTQYF.

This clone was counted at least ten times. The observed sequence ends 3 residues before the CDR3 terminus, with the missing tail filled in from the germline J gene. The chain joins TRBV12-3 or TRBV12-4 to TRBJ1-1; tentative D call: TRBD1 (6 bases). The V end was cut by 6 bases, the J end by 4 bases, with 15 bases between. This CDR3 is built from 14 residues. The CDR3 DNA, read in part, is TGTGCCAGCAGGCCCAACAGGGAGAGCACTGAA. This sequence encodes CASRPNRESTE. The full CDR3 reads CASRPNRESTEAFF.

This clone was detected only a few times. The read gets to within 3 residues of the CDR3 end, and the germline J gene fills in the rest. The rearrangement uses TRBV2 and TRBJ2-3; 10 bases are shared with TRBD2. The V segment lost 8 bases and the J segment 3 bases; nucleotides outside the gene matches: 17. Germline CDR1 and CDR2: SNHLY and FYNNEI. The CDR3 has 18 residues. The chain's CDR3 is CASWGQSQREGRTDTQYF. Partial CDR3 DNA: TGTGCCAGCTGGGGCCAGTCTCAGCGGGAGGGCAGGACAGATACG.

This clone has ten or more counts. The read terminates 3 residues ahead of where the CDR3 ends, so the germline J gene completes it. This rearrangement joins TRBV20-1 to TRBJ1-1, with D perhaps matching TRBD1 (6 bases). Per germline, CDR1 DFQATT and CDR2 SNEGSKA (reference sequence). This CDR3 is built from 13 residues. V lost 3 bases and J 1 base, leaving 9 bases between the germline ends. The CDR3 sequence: CSARPTGNTEAFF. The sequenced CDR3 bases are TGCAGTGCTAGGCCGACAGGGAACACTGAA.

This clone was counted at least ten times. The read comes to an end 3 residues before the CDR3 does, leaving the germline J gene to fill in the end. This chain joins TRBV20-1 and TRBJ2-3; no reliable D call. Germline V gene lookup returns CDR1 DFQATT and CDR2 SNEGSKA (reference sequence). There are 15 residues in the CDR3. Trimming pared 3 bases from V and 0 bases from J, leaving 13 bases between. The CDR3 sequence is CSASKPRSSTDTQYF. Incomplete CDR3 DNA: TGCAGTGCTAGTAAGCCCCGCTCTAGCACAGATACG.

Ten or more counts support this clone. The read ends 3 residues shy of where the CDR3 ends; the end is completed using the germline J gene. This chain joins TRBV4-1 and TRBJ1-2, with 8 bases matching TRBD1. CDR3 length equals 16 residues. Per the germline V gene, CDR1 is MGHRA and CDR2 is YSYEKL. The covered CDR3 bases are TGCGCCAGCAGCCAAGATCCTACAGGGGGACCAGGCGGC. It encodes CASSQDPTGGPGG. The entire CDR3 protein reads CASSQDPTGGPGGYTF.

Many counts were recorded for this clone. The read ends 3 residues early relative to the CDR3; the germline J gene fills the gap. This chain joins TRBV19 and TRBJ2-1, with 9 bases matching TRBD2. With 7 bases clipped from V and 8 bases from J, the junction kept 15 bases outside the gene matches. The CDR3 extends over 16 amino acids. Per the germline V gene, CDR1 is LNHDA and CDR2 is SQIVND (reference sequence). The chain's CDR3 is CASTLAGVGVVDEQFF. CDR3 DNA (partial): TGTGCCAGTACCTTAGCGGGAGTAGGGGTTGTGGATGAG. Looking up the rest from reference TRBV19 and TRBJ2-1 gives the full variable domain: DGGITQSPKYLFRKEGQNVTLSCEQNLNHDAMYWYRQDPGQGLRLIYYSQIVNDFQKGDIAEGYSVSREKKESFPLTVTSAQKNPTAFYLCASTLAGVGVVDEQFFGPGTRLTVL.

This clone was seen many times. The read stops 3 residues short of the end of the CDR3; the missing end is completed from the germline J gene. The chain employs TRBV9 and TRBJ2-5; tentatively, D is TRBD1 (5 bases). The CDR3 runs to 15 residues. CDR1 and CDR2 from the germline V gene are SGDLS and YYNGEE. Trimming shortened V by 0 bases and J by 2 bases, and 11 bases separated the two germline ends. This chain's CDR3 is CASSVGQGPQETQYF. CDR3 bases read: TGTGCCAGCAGCGTAGGGCAGGGCCCACAAGAGACC.

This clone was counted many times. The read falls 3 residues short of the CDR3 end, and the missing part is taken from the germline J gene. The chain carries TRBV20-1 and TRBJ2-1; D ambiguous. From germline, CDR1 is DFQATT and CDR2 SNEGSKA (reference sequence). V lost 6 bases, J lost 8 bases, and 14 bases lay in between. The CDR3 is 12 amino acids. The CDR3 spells CSATDKRDEQFF. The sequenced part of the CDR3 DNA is TGCAGTGCAACTGATAAGCGCGATGAG.

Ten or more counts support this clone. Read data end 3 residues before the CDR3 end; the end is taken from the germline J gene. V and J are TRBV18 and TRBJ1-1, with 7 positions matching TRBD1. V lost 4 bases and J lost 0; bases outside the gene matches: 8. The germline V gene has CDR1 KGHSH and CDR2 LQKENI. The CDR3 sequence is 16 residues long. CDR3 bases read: TGTGCCAGCTCACAACTTCCGACAGGGTTGAACACTGAA. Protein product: CASSQLPTGLNTE. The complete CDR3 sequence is CASSQLPTGLNTEAFF.

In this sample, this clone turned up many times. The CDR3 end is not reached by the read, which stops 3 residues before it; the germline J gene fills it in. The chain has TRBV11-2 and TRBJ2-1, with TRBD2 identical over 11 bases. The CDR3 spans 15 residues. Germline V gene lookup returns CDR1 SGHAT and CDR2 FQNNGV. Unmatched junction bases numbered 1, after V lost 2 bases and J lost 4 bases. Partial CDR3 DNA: TGTGCCAGCAGCTTACTAGCGGGAGGTTACAATGAG. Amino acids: CASSLLAGGYNE. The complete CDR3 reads CASSLLAGGYNEQFF.

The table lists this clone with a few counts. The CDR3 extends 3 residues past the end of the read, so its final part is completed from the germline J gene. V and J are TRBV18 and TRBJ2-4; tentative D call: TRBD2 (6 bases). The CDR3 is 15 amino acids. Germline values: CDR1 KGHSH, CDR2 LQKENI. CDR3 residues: CASSPGGVENYGQYF. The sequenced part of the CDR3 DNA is TGTGCCAGCTCACCAGGAGGGGTCGAGAACTATGGT.

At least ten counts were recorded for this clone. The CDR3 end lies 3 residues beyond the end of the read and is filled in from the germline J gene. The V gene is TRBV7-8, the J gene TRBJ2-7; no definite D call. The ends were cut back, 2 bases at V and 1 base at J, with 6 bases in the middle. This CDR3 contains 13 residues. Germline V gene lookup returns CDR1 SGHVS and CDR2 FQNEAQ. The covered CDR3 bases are TGTGCCAGCAGCTTAAGCCCTTCCTACGAG. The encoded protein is CASSLSPSYE. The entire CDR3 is CASSLSPSYEQYF.

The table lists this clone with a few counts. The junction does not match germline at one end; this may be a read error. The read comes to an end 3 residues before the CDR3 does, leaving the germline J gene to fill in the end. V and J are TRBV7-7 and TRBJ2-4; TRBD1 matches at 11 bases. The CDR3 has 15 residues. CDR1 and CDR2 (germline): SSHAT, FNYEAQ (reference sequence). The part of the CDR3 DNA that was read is TGTGCTAGCAGCCCGCTAAGGACAGGGGGCTATGGT. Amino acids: CASSPLRTGGYG. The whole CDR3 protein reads CASSPLRTGGYGQYF.

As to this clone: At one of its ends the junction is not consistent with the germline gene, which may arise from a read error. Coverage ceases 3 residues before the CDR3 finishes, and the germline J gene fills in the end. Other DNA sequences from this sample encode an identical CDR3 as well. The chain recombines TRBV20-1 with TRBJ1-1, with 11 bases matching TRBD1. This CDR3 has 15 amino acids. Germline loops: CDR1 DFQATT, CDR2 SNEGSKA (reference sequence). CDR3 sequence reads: CSARTGGYMNTEAFF. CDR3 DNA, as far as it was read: TGCAGTGCACGGACAGGGGGCTATATGAACACTGAG.